This TCR beta chain derives from a study of response to subunit inactivated influenza vaccine. Per the germline V gene, CDR1 is LGHNA and CDR2 is YNFKEQ. The ends were cut back, 0 bases at V and 7 bases at J, with 10 bases in the middle. The CDR3 consists of 14 residues. TCRdb re-called the RT-PCR reads with MiXCR, one entry per CDR3 protein. The sample has more than 450,000 distinct CDR3 sequences; approximately 7.7% are singletons. This clonotype has at least ten counts. The material was PBMCs from blood, obtained less than 25 months after vaccination. The V gene is TRBV4-2, the J gene TRBJ1-5; possible D gene TRBD1, 6 bases. This clonotype originated in a man aged 50 to 69 who received an inactivated influenza vaccine. The CDR3 loop reads CASSQDWGQQPQHF. The CDR3 DNA is TGTGCCAGCAGCCAAGATTGGGGGCAGCAGCCCCAGCATTTT.